Below, one T cell receptor (beta chain) is given with its context. Its antigen remains undetermined. Per-nucleotide qualities are absent, and no much larger clonotype sits a single base away. The record originates from a study of cytomegalovirus exposure and HLA in healthy donors (dated 2017 in TCRdb). For context, the study as a whole: According to an earlier analysis of a few hundred of the donors, 200 million or so T cells yielded 95 million to 140 million unique TCR beta sequences and around 280 Gb of sequence data. Roughly 300 gigabases of sequencing data and about 92 million unique TCR sequences made up an early release that covered nearly 650 HLA-typed donors. The genetic ancestry cluster associated with self-reported Caucasian donors included around four fifths of the roughly 400 genotyped donors. The study was designed to test whether signatures of past pathogen exposure could be identified by cataloging public T cell receptors. The T cell repertoires of 666 subjects were profiled by immunosequencing and related to cytomegalovirus serostatus. In addition to the first cohort of 666 subjects, a separate validation cohort of some 120 different subjects was used. High-throughput TCR immunosequencing, statistical association of individual TCRs with disease status, and machine learning were combined to predict cytomegalovirus infection status. To study patterns of TCR occurrence, a later analysis re-analyzed previously published TCR beta repertoires from 550 to 800 donors and added high-resolution HLA genotyping. Rather than drawing on any new phenotypic data, the later analysis identified candidate immune exposures from TCR beta sequences and the way those sequences occurred across donors. In an earlier analysis of roughly 600 of the donors, high-throughput TCR beta sequencing was used to judge whether each TCR beta V gene segment behaved as functional or pseudogenic. Alongside the repertoire data, information on donor age, sex, ethnicity and CMV serostatus was compiled. A later genetic analysis used genome-wide SNP genotypes for about 60% of the roughly 700 donors, treating that subset as a discovery cohort. Every repertoire in the discovery cohort had been generated on one and the same sequencing platform. HLA typing included class I and class II loci at four-digit resolution. The number of typed donors differed by locus: about 629-630 for A, B, C, DRB1 and DQB1; some 500 for DQA1; 600 to 610 for DPA1; and some 450 for DPB1. Because of strong linkage in the cohort, roughly five DR-DQ haplotypes were treated as single units for association and clustering. Among over 350 genotyped donors of the cohort, an average of approximately 240,000 unique TCR beta nucleotide sequences were sequenced per donor, roughly 20% of them non-productive.

Looking up the germline V gene yields CDR1 LGHNA and CDR2 YSLEER. Spanning cysteine to phenylalanine, the CDR3 consists of 16 amino acids. Solely the CDR3 DNA is kept, with 48 bases framed from the first base. The cohort comprised around 690 healthy bone marrow donors. At the time of sampling, all cohort members were nominally healthy, though unrecorded immune exposures were likely present. The donor tested CMV seronegative, placing the donor among the 350 to 400 seronegative members of the cohort. A peripheral blood sample was collected from each donor, and TCR beta sequencing was performed on peripheral blood mononuclear cells. Genomic DNA was extracted from the blood cell samples with the Qiagen DNeasy Blood Extraction Kit. The library was generated by the immunoSEQ multiplex PCR assay. The multiplex PCR relied on a mix of 60 forward primers for TCR Vbeta segments and 13 reverse primers for TCR Jbeta segments. Amplification of the CDR3 region of rearranged TCR beta genes was performed with a multiplex PCR assay on genomic DNA. The amplified TCR beta libraries were sequenced on the Illumina HiSeq System as 87-base-pair reads. The authors' analysis ran thus. A later analysis counted about 80 million unique TCR beta chains across the 500 to 850 repertoires, and 10 million to 12 million of these chains were shared by at least two donors. Raw reads were error-corrected and collapsed into unique sequences with a nearest-neighbor algorithm that merged closely related sequences to remove PCR and sequencing errors. Alignment of CDR3 sequences to IMGT reference sequences was used to assign V, D and J gene segments. For a sequence to be retained, a match of at least six nucleotides was required to both a V gene segment and a J gene segment. A rearrangement was called productive if the CDR3 had no stop codons and remained in frame with V and J, and every other rearrangement was called non-productive. Following IMGT convention, CDR3 was defined as the stretch from the second conserved V-encoded cysteine up to the conserved J-encoded phenylalanine. Sequences without an unambiguous match to a single V gene segment were excluded from the earlier analysis of 500 to 700 of the donors. In an earlier analysis of approximately 560 of the donors, a V segment was called functional when productive rearrangements were above 56.7%, and segregating when the standard deviation between donors exceeded 5%. To diagnose cytomegalovirus status from the catalog of TCR beta chain sequences, a statistical classification framework was built. A later analysis assigned V and J genes by comparing TCR nucleotide sequences with IMGT/GENE-DB human TR gene sequences. Using the TCRdist pipeline, a later analysis assigned CDR3 sequences along with most-parsimonious VDJ recombination scenarios. In a later analysis, each TCR beta chain was defined by its CDR3 amino acid sequence together with its V-gene family, and reads without a unique V-gene family were excluded. In a later analysis, several hundred highly shared, low-generation-probability nucleotide sequences were removed to address suspected cross-contamination and a sequencing artifact. For each public chain, a later analysis derived a clonal expansion index from normalized ranks of inferred template counts within each repertoire. Generation probabilities in a later analysis came from a VDJ recombination model fitted to out-of-frame rearrangements, and those results were checked against IGoR. Hypergeometric tests were used in a later analysis to score TCR-TCR, TCR-HLA and TCR-CMV co-occurrence, with a repertoire-size bias correction applied to the TCR pairs. In a later analysis, false discovery rates were estimated by permuting HLA or CMV assignments 20 times. In a later analysis, co-occurring TCRs were grouped with DBSCAN, and TCRdist sequence similarity was added when clustering was performed within HLA-allele-positive subsets. Repertoires with fewer than 30,000 or more than 120,000 public chains were left out of co-occurrence clustering, as were five repertoires with anomalous nucleotide sharing. TCRdb provides this immuneACCESS table in a form limited to in-frame rearrangements. Some clones are lacking; in checked studies, under half of them reflect an unresolved V gene, and why the rest are absent is not known. V and J calls and clone size are those listed in that table; D and trimming were worked out from the DNA. This sample holds 130,000 to 150,000 clones; about two thirds were observed only once. The ten largest clones add up to 1.5% to 2% of the sample.

The paper as a whole reports these results and caveats: The cohort was sequenced for TCR beta chains only, and without alpha or paired-chain data the features that could be detected were limited. A further reported finding was that TCR beta sequences accurately predicted the HLA-A and HLA-B alleles for most subjects in the first cohort. Correlated functional status among segregating V segments might be attributable to linkage disequilibrium, but an unknown experimental factor could not be ruled out. Most TCR sequences were observed very rarely across donors, whereas some public TCRs were present in many individuals. When HLA alleles, especially DR and DQ, strongly co-occurred, attributing TCR associations to individual alleles was difficult. In a later analysis, HLA-associated TCR beta chains showed more clonal expansion and lower generation probabilities than non-associated chains that were equally common. A cluster of highly shared sequence variants was judged likely to be a technical artifact of the sequencing pipeline. Because HLA typing was missing for some donors at each locus, association tests included only the typed subset. A total of about 180 TCR beta chains were listed by the study as associated with cytomegalovirus. Compared with the roughly 710-donor mean, donors in an Asian-associated ancestry cluster had fewer N-insertions in productive TCRs, according to a later genetic analysis. In an earlier analysis of some 640 of the donors, most TCR beta V segments were observed in productive rearrangements about 90% or about 30% of the time, broadly matching IMGT annotations. The presence/absence analyses assumed that sequencing depth was roughly uniform across donors, and that assumption may not be true. The classifier was reported to diagnose cytomegalovirus status with high specificity and sensitivity in both the original cohort and the validation cohort. A later analysis reported that several top co-occurrence clusters appeared linked to parvovirus B19, influenza, CMV and Epstein-Barr virus. A few of the identified cytomegalovirus-associated TCR beta chains were confirmed in vitro to be specific for cytomegalovirus antigens. In a later genetic analysis, a missense DCLRE1C variant was associated with V-gene and J-gene trimming of TCR beta chains, and the association was replicated in an independent cohort. The earlier analysis of approximately 560 of the donors excluded some 15 rarely observed V segments, including chromosome 9 orphons, because counts were too low. The only immune exposure information available for the cohort was CMV serostatus. A later analysis associated about 16,000 TCR beta sequences with specific HLA alleles at a false discovery rate of 0.05. According to the authors, the approach could potentially be generalized to other disease states and immunological phenotypes. The 87-base-pair reads could not distinguish some IMGT-functional V segments, including TRBV6-2 and TRBV6-3, so those segments were excluded. A later analysis found that TCR association rates varied across HLA loci, with DRB1 alleles showing the most associated TCRs and HLA-C alleles the fewest. Most CMV-associated TCR beta chains appeared to be HLA-restricted in a later analysis, and the HLA associations seemed to be driven largely by CMV exposure.

Sequencing was performed on PBMCs. This chain is built from TRBV4-3 and TRBJ2-5, with the D gene call left open. With the DNA end fitting TRBJ2-7 better, the J assignment may be wrong. The clonotype comes from a woman between 18 and 30 years old in good health and CMV-seronegative. The DNA sequence is given as TGCGCCAGCAGCCAAGATCGAGGCCTCCCCCCCTACGAGCAGTACTTC. Its protein is CASSQDRGLPPYEQYF.